The clone carrying this TCR beta chain was picked up a small number of times. Antigen specificity is unknown. The sample comes from a study of T cell repertoires in cytomegalovirus infection. Using its own MiXCR run on the reads, TCRdb lists one record per CDR3 protein. The data contain approximately 1,000,000 distinct CDR3 sequences, around 32% of them singletons. This CDR3 has 14 amino acids. Trimming cost V 5 bases and J 8 bases, with 13 bases left between them. Germline assignment: CDR1 MNHEY and CDR2 SMNVEV (reference sequence). The TCR originated in a human donor in good health (CMV status not recorded). Some clones in this sample may be carry-over from other donors' samples. The chain combines TRBV27 with TRBJ1-6; D unresolved. Source: cultured CD8+ T cells from PBMCs, taken from culture after CMV antigen stimulation. CDR3 bases: TGTGCCAGCAGTCCCTCCGGTCTCCATTCACCCCTCCACTTT. It specifies CASSPSGLHSPLHF.